This T cell receptor beta chain was obtained from a study of CD8+ T cells in alopecia areata (dated by TCRdb to between 2018 and 2020). Looking at the study overall: Treated patients were enrolled in an open-label pilot trial of oral tofacitinib at 5 to 10 mg twice daily for moderate-to-severe alopecia areata. Human TCRbeta sequencing covered scalp tissue and sorted CD4+ and CD8+ peripheral blood T cells from patchy and totalis/universalis alopecia areata patients and healthy controls. Biopsies were taken from tofacitinib-treated patients at baseline and again at 4 and 24 weeks into treatment, and several of those patients also had a later scalp biopsy. RNA was extracted with the PAXgene miRNA kit for fixed scalp, the miRNeasy kit for PBMCs, and the RNeasy kit for mouse skin. Scalp clonality was compared across normal scalp (n=4), patchy alopecia areata scalp (n=8), and alopecia totalis/universalis scalp (n=8). The study used high-throughput TCRbeta sequencing to examine T cell clonal expansion in alopecia areata, in both the C3H/HeJ mouse model and human patients. TCRbeta CDR3 regions were amplified by immunoSEQ multiplex PCR with 35 Vbeta forward and 13 Jbeta reverse primers. Tofacitinib was administered for 6 to 18 months, and 6 months of follow-up off drug were then conducted to assess delayed response and recurrence.

Deletion took 5 bases off V and 2 bases off J, with a span of 5 bases between the germline ends. From cysteine to phenylalanine, the CDR3 is 12 amino acids long. Kept here is only the CDR3 DNA, which spans 36 bases and is read in frame from base 1. The germline V gene yields SGHTA for CDR1 and FQGNSA for CDR2. General study outcomes and caveats: Resident alphabeta T cells in normal human skin are also sequenced, complicating scalp TCR repertoire analysis, unlike mouse skin dominated by gammadelta T cells. Lesional scalp, especially in alopecia totalis/universalis, showed higher clonality and more expanded CD8+ clones than normal scalp, suggesting antigenic drive. Shared TCR sequences between patients were less evident than in mice, which may be partly attributable to HLA diversity in the patient population.

This clone occurred a few times. Its antigen is still unknown. No quality values exist for individual bases; no much larger clone is one base distant. Library construction relied on the immunoSEQ multiplex PCR assay. RNA was extracted from all samples and reverse transcribed into cDNA, which served as template for TCR sequencing. SuperScript III was used for first-strand cDNA synthesis, primed with a 2:1 mix of oligo-dT and random hexamers. A synthetic immune receptor repertoire was used to assess amplification bias, and residual bias was removed computationally. In the paper's pipeline: Raw reads were preprocessed to remove errors, and CDR3 was defined according to IMGT conventions as the region from the conserved cysteine to phenylalanine. Clonality was computed as 1 minus the Shannon entropy, with the entropy normalized by log2 of the number of productive unique TCRs. Scalp TCRbeta sequences were cross-referenced with sorted blood CD4 and CD8 repertoires so that the CD4 or CD8 identity of scalp clones could be inferred. The clones in this table, taken by TCRdb from immuneACCESS, are in-frame only. Not every clone is retained; where verified, under half of the shortfall comes from an unresolved V gene, and the cause of the rest is unknown. The V and J calls and clone size are taken from that table; D and trimming were inferred from the DNA. The sample table holds fewer than 200,000 clones, of which about 60% were seen once. Around 15% of the sample lies in the top ten.

In the paper's terms, the time point label means: baseline before oral tofacitinib. Peripheral blood and lesional scalp punch biopsies were obtained from patients with alopecia areata. After PBMCs were isolated by density centrifugation and stained for CD3, CD4 and CD8, a FACSAria was used to sort CD4+ and CD8+ T cells. The receptor chain draws on TRBV7-2 and TRBJ2-3; the D gene is not confidently resolved. The clonotype comes from a human donor with alopecia areata. The starting material was CD4+ T cells sorted from blood, obtained at week 0. The nucleotide sequence is given as TGTGCCAGCAGCAGATACACAGATACGCAGTATTTT. Its protein is CASSRYTDTQYF.